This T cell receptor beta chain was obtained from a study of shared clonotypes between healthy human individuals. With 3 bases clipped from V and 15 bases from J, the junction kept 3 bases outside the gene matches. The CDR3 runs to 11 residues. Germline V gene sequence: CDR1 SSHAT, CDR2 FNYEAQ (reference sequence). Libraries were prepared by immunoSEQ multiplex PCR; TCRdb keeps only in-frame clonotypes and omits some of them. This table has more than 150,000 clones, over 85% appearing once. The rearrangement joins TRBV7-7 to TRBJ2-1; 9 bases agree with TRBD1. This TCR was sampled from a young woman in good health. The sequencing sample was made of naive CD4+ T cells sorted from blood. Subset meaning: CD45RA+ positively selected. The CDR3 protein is CASSFRTGVFF. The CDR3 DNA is TGTGCCAGCAGCTTCAGGACAGGGGTGTTCTTC.